These 29 T cell receptor beta chains were all obtained from the same sample, sequenced in a study of cytomegalovirus exposure and HLA in healthy donors (TCRdb year 2017). Library construction relied on the immunoSEQ multiplex PCR assay. For the multiplex PCR, a mixture combining 60 forward primers for TCR Vbeta segments and 13 reverse primers for TCR Jbeta segments was used. TCRdb provides this immuneACCESS table in a form limited to in-frame rearrangements. Some clones are lacking; in checked studies, under half of them reflect an unresolved V gene, and why the rest are absent is not known. For this sample there are 110,000 to 150,000 clones; less than 90% appear just once. The ten largest clones take up roughly 2.7% of the sample. The sequenced material came from PBMCs. These receptors originate from a boy aged 2 to 10 in good health and CMV-seronegative.

The sample holds a few counts of this clone. The chain carries TRBV25-1 and TRBJ2-5; TRBD1 agrees at 12 bases. The V gene's germline CDR1 is MGHDK and CDR2 SYGVNS. With 5 bases clipped from V and 1 base from J, the junction kept 11 bases outside the gene matches. The CDR3 is 18 residues long. The CDR3, as DNA: TGTGCCAGCAGTTCCCGGGGGACAGGGGGCGCATCCCAAGAGACCCAGTACTTC. It translates to CASSSRGTGGASQETQYF. The variable domain in full, with the rest retrieved from reference TRBV25-1 and TRBJ2-5, is EADIYQTPRYLVIGTGKKITLECSQTMGHDKMYWYQQDPGMELHLIHYSYGVNSTEKGDLSSESTVSRIRTEHFPLTLESARPSHTSQYLCASSSRGTGGASQETQYFGPGTRLLVL.

The chain joins TRBV11-2 to TRBJ2-3; 9 nucleotides match TRBD2. This CDR3 contains 16 residues. Germline CDR1 is SGHAT and CDR2 is FQNNGV. The J segment lost 7 bases and the V segment lost 2 bases, leaving 10 bases of the junction unmatched. CDR3 coding DNA: TGTGCCAGCAGCTTACGAGTTAGCGGGAGTACCCATACGCAGTATTTT. It specifies CASSLRVSGSTHTQYF.

CDR3 region: CASSDGGGRVHNEQFF. The CDR3 nucleotides read TGTGCCAGCAGTGATGGGGGCGGGAGAGTCCACAATGAGCAGTTCTTC. The J gene is TRBJ2-1, the V gene TRBV25-1, with D maybe TRBD2 (7 bases). V was trimmed by 3 bases and J by 5 bases, leaving 17 bases between them. The germline gives CDR1 MGHDK, CDR2 SYGVNS. CDR3 length: 16 residues.

This clone was counted once. The CDR3 nucleotides read TGCAGCGTTGTTTCCTTTTCGAGTCGCACAGATACGCAGTATTTT. Translating gives CSVVSFSSRTDTQYF. The chain combines TRBV29-1 with TRBJ2-3, with unresolved D. This CDR3 comprises 15 residues. Germline V gene sequence: CDR1 SQVTM, CDR2 ANQGSEA. Trimming removed 4 bases at V and 1 base at J, with 15 bases between.

The chain is built from TRBV7-2 and TRBJ2-3; TRBD1 is a possible D gene (6 bases). Trimming stripped 6 bases from V and 0 bases from J, with 13 bases between. Germline V gives CDR1 SGHTA, CDR2 FQGNSA. The CDR3 totals 15 residues. CDR3 loop: CASSGPQGSTDTQYF. DNA for the CDR3: TGTGCCAGCAGTGGGCCACAGGGAAGCACAGATACGCAGTATTTT.

V gene TRBV11-2 combines with J gene TRBJ2-7, with 9 bases aligning to TRBD1. The CDR3 covers 14 residues. CDR1 SGHAT and CDR2 FQNNGV come from the germline V gene. V trimming: 1 base; J trimming: 2 bases; junction bases outside the gene matches: 0. The CDR3 sequence: CASSLGTGAYEQYF. CDR3 nucleotides: TGTGCCAGCAGCTTAGGGACAGGGGCCTACGAGCAGTACTTC. Complete variable domain (other parts from reference TRBV11-2 and TRBJ2-7): EAGVAQSPRYKIIEKRQSVAFWCNPISGHATLYWYQQILGQGPKLLIQFQNNGVVDDSQLPKDRFSAERLKGVDSTLKIQPAKLEDSAVYLCASSLGTGAYEQYFGPGTRLTVT.

The chain carries TRBV7-9 and TRBJ2-1; 8 bases map to TRBD2. The germline CDR1 and CDR2 sequences are SEHNR and FQNEAQ (reference sequence). The CDR3 consists of 14 residues. The ends lost 8 bases at V and 4 bases at J; junction bases unmatched: 7. This CDR3 reads CASPGGPKYNEQFF. The CDR3, as DNA: TGTGCCAGCCCGGGGGGGCCGAAGTACAATGAGCAGTTCTTC. Based on the CDR3 plus reference TRBV7-9 and TRBJ2-1, the full variable domain is DTGVSQNPRHKITKRGQNVTFRCDPISEHNRLYWYRQTLGQGPEFLTYFQNEAQLEKSRLLSDRFSAERPKGSFSTLEIQRTEQGDSAMYLCASPGGPKYNEQFFGPGTRLTVL.

V usage is TRBV14 and J usage is TRBJ1-2; a weak D match, TRBD1 (6 bases). V was cut by 0 bases and J by 2 bases, with 7 bases left in between. The CDR3 is 14 residues long. The germline gives CDR1 SGHDN, CDR2 FVKESK. In nucleotides, the CDR3 is TGTGCCAGCAGCCAAGAAGGACAGAACTATGGCTACACCTTC. Translation gives CASSQEGQNYGYTF.

CDR3 protein: CASSHQAGYTF. The CDR3 bases are TGTGCCAGCAGCCACCAGGCTGGCTACACCTTC. V gene TRBV28 combines with J gene TRBJ1-2; D not resolved. The CDR3 totals 11 residues. CDR1 MDHEN and CDR2 SYDVKM come from the germline V gene. The ends were cut back, 6 bases at V and 7 bases at J, with 9 bases in the middle.

The rearrangement uses TRBV6-6 and TRBJ1-3; D not resolved. The ends were cut back, 11 bases at V and 4 bases at J, with 12 bases in the middle. Germline CDR1 and CDR2: MNHNY and SVGAGI (reference sequence). The CDR3 has 12 amino acids. The CDR3 nucleotides are TGTGCCTCGGTGGAGTCCGGAAACACCATATATTTT. This gives the protein CASVESGNTIYF.

This clone was picked up a small number of times. The junction differs from germline at one of its ends, possibly a read error. For the CDR3, the DNA is TGTTCCAGCAGCTTAAAACAGGGGCCTACTTGGCTCCTAGAAAACACCATATATTTT. Protein product: CSSSLKQGPTWLLENTIYF. The rearrangement joins TRBV7-9 to TRBJ1-3; TRBD1 matches 7 bases. CDR3 size: 19 residues. The germline gives CDR1 SEHNR, CDR2 FQNEAQ (reference sequence). Variable domain in full (rest from reference TRBV7-9 and TRBJ1-3): DTGVSQNPRHKITKRGQNVTFRCDPISEHNRLYWYRQTLGQGPEFLTYFQNEAQLEKSRLLSDRFSAERPKGSFSTLEIQRTEQGDSAMYLCSSSLKQGPTWLLENTIYFGEGSWLTVV.

In nucleotides, the CDR3 is TGTGCCAGCAGAAAGCGGTACAGGGCCAGTGGGGCCAACGTCCTGACTTTC. Translated, it gives CASRKRYRASGANVLTF. The V and J genes are TRBV28 and TRBJ2-6, with TRBD1 as a possible D gene (6 bases). V lost 6 bases and J 3 bases, leaving 18 bases between the germline ends. Per the germline V gene, CDR1 is MDHEN and CDR2 is SYDVKM. The CDR3 is made up of 17 amino acids.

The chain links TRBV4-3 to TRBJ2-7, with 12 bases matching TRBD2. Germline trimming cut 0 bases from V and 3 bases from J; bases unmatched to any gene: 6. There are 17 residues in the CDR3. Germline assignment: CDR1 LGHNA and CDR2 YSLEER. CDR3 coding DNA: TGCGCCAGCAGCCAAGATATACTAGCGGGAGGCATCTACGAGCAGTACTTC. Translated: CASSQDILAGGIYEQYF.

The chain joins TRBV19 to TRBJ1-2; D uncertain. V was pared by 6 bases and J by 10 bases, with 18 bases between. The germline CDR1 and CDR2 sequences are LNHDA and SQIVND (reference sequence). The CDR3 extends over 13 amino acids. The DNA for the CDR3 is TGTGCCAGTAGGGGTATAACGGGATCTGCCTACACCTTC. Protein sequence: CASRGITGSAYTF.

The chain employs TRBV18 and TRBJ2-5; 7 bases are shared with TRBD1. Germline CDR1 and CDR2: KGHSH and LQKENI. The V segment lost 8 bases and the J segment 2 bases; nucleotides outside the gene matches: 5. CDR3 length equals 13 residues. The CDR3 nucleotides are TGTGCCAGCCTATCGGGACAGCAAGAGACCCAGTACTTC. This encodes CASLSGQQETQYF.

V usage is TRBV6-6 and J usage is TRBJ2-2, with D tentatively TRBD1 (6 bases). The CDR3 sequence is 14 residues long. Germline V lookup: CDR1 MNHNY, CDR2 SVGAGI (reference sequence). V lost 4 bases and J 7 bases, leaving 13 bases between the germline ends. The CDR3 region has the DNA TGTGCCAGCAGTTCAACAGGGTACGACGGGGAGCTGTTTTTT. It yields the protein CASSSTGYDGELFF.

The chain combines TRBV9 with TRBJ2-2; 7 nucleotides match TRBD1. Trimming at V came to 1 base and at J to 6 bases, leaving 9 bases not matched to a gene. CDR1 and CDR2 (germline): SGDLS, YYNGEE. The CDR3 runs 16 residues. The CDR3, as DNA: TGTGCCAGCAGCGTATCCGGGACAGACTTACCCGGGGAGCTGTTTTTT. Protein sequence: CASSVSGTDLPGELFF. Combining the CDR3 with reference TRBV9 and TRBJ2-2 gives the whole variable domain DSGVTQTPKHLITATGQRVTLRCSPRSGDLSVYWYQQSLDQGLQFLIQYYNGEERAKGNILERFSAQQFPDLHSELNLSSLELGDSALYFCASSVSGTDLPGELFFGEGSRLTVL.

The chain recombines TRBV7-9 with TRBJ2-1; TRBD2 matches 10 bases. Trimming cost V 5 bases and J 4 bases; bases outside gene matches: 2. CDR1 is SEHNR and CDR2 is FQNEAQ in the germline V gene (reference sequence). The CDR3 has 14 residues. This chain's CDR3 is CASSPLAGYNEQFF. CDR3 sequence (DNA): TGTGCCAGCAGCCCACTAGCGGGGTACAATGAGCAGTTCTTC.

V usage is TRBV6-5 and J usage is TRBJ2-1; D ambiguous. V was trimmed by 8 bases and J by 7 bases, leaving 9 bases between them. The V gene's germline CDR1 is MNHEY and CDR2 SVGAGI. CDR3 length equals 11 residues. The CDR3 region is CASARSNEQFF. The CDR3 bases are TGTGCCAGCGCGCGGAGTAATGAGCAGTTCTTC.

The chain is built from TRBV5-6 and TRBJ2-5, with unresolved D. TRBJ2-7 matches the DNA end more closely, so the J call is doubtful. From germline, CDR1 is SGHDT and CDR2 YYEEEE. This CDR3 is 12 amino acids long. DNA for the CDR3: TGTGCCAGCAGCCGCGATCGGTACGAGCAGTACTTC. Translating gives CASSRDRYEQYF.

This chain joins TRBV5-4 and TRBJ2-1, with TRBD2 as a possible D gene (6 bases). CDR1 and CDR2 (germline): SGHNT, YYREEE (reference sequence). The ends were cut back, 4 bases at V and 7 bases at J, with 18 bases in the middle. The CDR3 is made up of 15 amino acids. The CDR3 DNA follows: TGTGCCAGCAGCCGCCCGGGACTTTCTTATAATGAGCAGTTCTTC. It codes for CASSRPGLSYNEQFF.

The chain employs TRBV5-1 and TRBJ1-2; TRBD1 matches 7 bases. Germline V lookup: CDR1 SGHRS, CDR2 YFSETQ. J was trimmed by 5 bases and V by 3 bases; bases with no gene match: 7. This CDR3 spans 14 amino acids. CDR3 loop: CASSSTGFSYGYTF. CDR3 in DNA: TGCGCCAGCAGCTCGACAGGGTTTAGTTATGGCTACACCTTC.

CDR3 bases: TGTGCCAGCAGCGGGGACAGCTACGAGCAGTACTTC. Amino acids: CASSGDSYEQYF. The chain couples TRBV6-1 to TRBJ2-7; 7 positions agree with TRBD1. The germline V gene has CDR1 MNHNS and CDR2 SASEGT. The junction had 2 bases not matched to a gene; V was cut back by 6 bases and J by 3 bases. CDR3 length: 12 residues.

The chain is built from TRBV5-1 and TRBJ1-1, with D unclear. V was cut by 7 bases and J by 1 base, with 14 bases left in between. Germline CDR1 and CDR2: SGHRS and YFSETQ. This CDR3 is 14 amino acids long. The CDR3 protein is CASAWRGSNTEAFF. CDR3 bases: TGCGCCAGCGCCTGGCGGGGTTCGAACACTGAAGCTTTCTTT.

The chain links TRBV5-1 to TRBJ2-7; 10 positions match TRBD2. With V trimmed by 4 bases and J by 9 bases, 19 bases remained unmatched. CDR3 length: 17 residues. CDR1 is SGHRS, CDR2 YFSETQ, per germline. CDR3 sequence: CASSPGQREGRRDRQYF. The CDR3 coding sequence is TGCGCCAGCAGCCCCGGGCAGCGGGAGGGCCGTCGGGATCGGCAGTACTTC.

J is TRBJ2-7 and V is TRBV5-1; TRBD2 aligns across 7 bases. Germline assignment: CDR1 SGHRS and CDR2 YFSETQ. V lost 5 bases, J lost 5 bases, and 10 bases stayed unmatched. The CDR3 runs 14 residues. CDR3 bases: TGCGCCAGCAGACCCCGGCGGGAGCCCCACGAGCAGTACTTC. It translates to CASRPRREPHEQYF.

V usage is TRBV10-3 and J usage is TRBJ2-1; 8 bases are shared with TRBD2. The CDR3 is 15 residues long. Germline CDR1 ENHRY, CDR2 SYGVKD. V gave up 4 bases and J gave up 9 bases; unmatched junction bases: 11. The CDR3 protein is CAISGSGEAFGEQFF. The DNA for the CDR3 is TGTGCCATCAGTGGTAGCGGGGAGGCTTTCGGTGAGCAGTTCTTC.

The J gene is TRBJ1-2, the V gene TRBV15, with D unclear. Germline CDR1 LNHNV, CDR2 YYDKDF (reference sequence). Trimming pared 5 bases from V and 4 bases from J, leaving 8 bases between. The CDR3 consists of 12 residues. DNA of the CDR3: TGTGCCACCAGCGGCCCCAGCTATGGCTACACCTTC. It translates to CATSGPSYGYTF.

The chain has TRBV5-1 and TRBJ2-7; weak D call: TRBD2 (5 bases). Germline V gives CDR1 SGHRS, CDR2 YFSETQ. CDR3 length: 13 residues. V was clipped by 4 bases and J by 4 bases, with 12 bases between them. Written as DNA, the CDR3 is TGCGCCAGCAGCAAGGACGGGAATTACGAGCAGTACTTC. Translated: CASSKDGNYEQYF.